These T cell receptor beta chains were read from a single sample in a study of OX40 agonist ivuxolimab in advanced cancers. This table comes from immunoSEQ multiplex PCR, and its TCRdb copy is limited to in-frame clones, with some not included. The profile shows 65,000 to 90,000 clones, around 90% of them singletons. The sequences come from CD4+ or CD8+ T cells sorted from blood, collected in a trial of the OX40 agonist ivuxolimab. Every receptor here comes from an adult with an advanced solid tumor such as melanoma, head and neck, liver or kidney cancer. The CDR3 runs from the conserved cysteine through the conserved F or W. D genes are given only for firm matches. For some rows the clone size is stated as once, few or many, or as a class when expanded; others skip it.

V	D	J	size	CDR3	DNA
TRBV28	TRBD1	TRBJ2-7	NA	CASLSGQGTEQYF	TGTGCCAGCCTCTCGGGACAGGGCACCGAGCAGTACTTC
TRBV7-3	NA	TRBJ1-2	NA	CASSLTPEGPKGYTF	TGTGCCAGCAGCTTAACCCCGGAGGGGCCAAAAGGCTACACCTTC
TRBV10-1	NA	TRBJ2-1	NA	CASGIGRPYLNEQFF	TGCGCCAGCGGGATTGGACGGCCATATTTAAATGAGCAGTTCTTC
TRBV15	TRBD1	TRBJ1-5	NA	CATSGTGGQPQHF	TGTGCCACCAGCGGGACAGGGGGGCAGCCCCAGCATTTT
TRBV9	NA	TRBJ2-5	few	CASSVAPLGETQYF	TGTGCCAGCAGCGTAGCGCCCCTCGGGGAGACCCAGTACTTC
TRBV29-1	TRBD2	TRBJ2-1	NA	CSVGLTSGSFYNEQFF	TGCAGCGTTGGTTTGACTAGCGGTTCCTTCTACAATGAGCAGTTCTTC
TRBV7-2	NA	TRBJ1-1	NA	CASSLDGGLAEAFF	TGTGCCAGCAGCTTAGATGGGGGTCTCGCTGAAGCTTTCTTT
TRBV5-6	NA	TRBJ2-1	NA	CASSLFFNEQFF	TGTGCCAGCAGCTTGTTTTTCAATGAGCAGTTCTTC
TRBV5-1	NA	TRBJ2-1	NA	CASAGLAAYNEQFF	TGCGCCTCTGCGGGGCTAGCAGCTTACAATGAGCAGTTCTTC
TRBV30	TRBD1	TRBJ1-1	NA	CAWADRATEAFF	TGTGCCTGGGCAGACAGGGCCACTGAAGCTTTCTTT
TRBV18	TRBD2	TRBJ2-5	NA	CASSLILAGGETQYF	TGTGCCAGCTCACTGATCCTAGCGGGAGGAGAGACCCAGTACTTC
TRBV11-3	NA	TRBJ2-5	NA	CASSPRRTIQETQYF	TGTGCCAGCAGCCCACGACGGACTATCCAAGAGACCCAGTACTTC
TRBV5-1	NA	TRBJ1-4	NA	CASSWTGNEKLFF	TGCGCCAGCAGCTGGACGGGTAATGAAAAACTGTTTTTT
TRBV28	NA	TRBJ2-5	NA	CASSPPLGQETQYF	TGTGCCAGCAGTCCCCCTTTAGGGCAAGAGACCCAGTACTTC
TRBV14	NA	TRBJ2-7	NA	CASSQVEFRYLYEQYF	TGTGCCAGCAGCCAAGTGGAATTCCGCTACCTCTACGAGCAGTACTTC
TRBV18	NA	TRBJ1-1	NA	CASSPLQVTNTEAFF	TGTGCCAGCTCACCACTGCAGGTTACGAACACTGAAGCTTTCTTT
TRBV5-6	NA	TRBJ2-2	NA	CASSLGLTGELFF	TGTGCCAGCAGCTTGGGACTCACCGGGGAGCTGTTTTTT
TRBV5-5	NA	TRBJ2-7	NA	CASSLVGYEQYF	TGTGCCAGCAGCTTGGTAGGTTACGAGCAGTACTTC
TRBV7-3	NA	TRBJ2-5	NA	CASSLYGGVGETQYF	TGTGCCAGCAGCTTATATGGGGGCGTGGGAGAGACCCAGTACTTC
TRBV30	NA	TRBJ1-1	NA	CALGPVGGPTEAFF	TGTGCCTTGGGACCGGTAGGGGGACCCACTGAAGCTTTCTTT
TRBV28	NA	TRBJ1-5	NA	CASRLPSNQPQHF	TGTGCCAGCAGACTTCCGAGCAATCAGCCCCAGCATTTT
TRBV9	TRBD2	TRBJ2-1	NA	CASSAGASGGHNEQFF	TGTGCCAGCAGCGCCGGGGCTAGCGGGGGTCACAATGAGCAGTTCTTC
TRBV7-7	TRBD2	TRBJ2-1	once	CASSSVRGTLNEQFF	TGTGCTAGCAGCTCCGTGCGGGGGACTCTGAATGAGCAGTTCTTC
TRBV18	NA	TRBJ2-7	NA	CASSLSTGSNSYEQYF	TGTGCCAGCTCACTATCGACAGGCTCCAACTCCTACGAGCAGTACTTC
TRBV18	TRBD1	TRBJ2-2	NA	CASSRTGDTGELFF	TGTGCCAGCTCACGGACAGGGGACACCGGGGAGCTGTTTTTT
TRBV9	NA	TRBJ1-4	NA	CASSVGGNHNEKLFF	TGTGCCAGCAGCGTAGGCGGGAATCATAATGAAAAACTGTTTTTT
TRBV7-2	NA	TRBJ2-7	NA	CASSSTAILGEQYF	TGTGCCAGCAGCTCCACGGCCATTTTGGGTGAGCAGTACTTC
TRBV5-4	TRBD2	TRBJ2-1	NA	CASSLRVAGNNEQFF	TGTGCCAGCAGCTTGAGGGTAGCGGGGAACAATGAGCAGTTCTTC
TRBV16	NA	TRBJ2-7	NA	CASSQSQIEQYF	TGTGCCAGCAGCCAATCACAGATCGAGCAGTACTTC
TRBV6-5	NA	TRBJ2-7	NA	CASSYRRGLSYEQYF	TGTGCCAGCAGTTATCGCCGCGGCCTCTCCTACGAGCAGTACTTC
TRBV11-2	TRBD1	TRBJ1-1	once	CASSLVGTGITEAFF	TGTGCCAGCAGCTTAGTTGGGACAGGGATTACTGAAGCTTTCTTT
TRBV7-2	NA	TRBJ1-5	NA	CASSLRRGDSNQPQHF	TGTGCCAGCAGCTTACGGAGAGGGGATAGCAATCAGCCCCAGCATTTT
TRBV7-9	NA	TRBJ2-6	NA	CASSAEWAGANVLTF	TGTGCCAGCAGCGCCGAATGGGCTGGGGCCAACGTCCTGACTTTC
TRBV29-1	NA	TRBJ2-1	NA	CSVPFRLEFGYNEQFF	TGCAGCGTCCCCTTCAGACTAGAGTTCGGGTACAATGAGCAGTTCTTC
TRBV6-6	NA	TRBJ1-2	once	CMTAANYGYTF	TGTATGACGGCAGCTAACTATGGCTACACCTTC
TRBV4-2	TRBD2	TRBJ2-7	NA	CASRGPSRGLAGYYEQYF	TGTGCCAGCAGGGGGCCCAGCCGCGGACTAGCGGGATACTACGAGCAGTACTTC
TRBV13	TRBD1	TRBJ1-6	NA	CASSSGQGPLHF	TGTGCCAGCAGCTCTGGACAGGGACCCCTCCACTTT
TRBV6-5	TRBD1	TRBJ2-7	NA	CASSNPGQGSYEQYF	TGTGCCAGCAGTAACCCGGGACAGGGCTCCTACGAGCAGTACTTC
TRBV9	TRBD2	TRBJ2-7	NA	CASSVASGRANEQYF	TGTGCCAGCAGCGTAGCTAGCGGGAGGGCCAACGAGCAGTACTTC
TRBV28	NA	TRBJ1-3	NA	CASSLWMRVSGNTIYF	TGTGCCAGCAGTTTATGGATGAGGGTCTCTGGAAACACCATATATTTT
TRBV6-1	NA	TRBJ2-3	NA	CASRKGTTTDTQYF	TGTGCCAGCAGGAAGGGCACAACGACAGATACGCAGTATTTT
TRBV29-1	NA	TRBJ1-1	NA	CSVEDRGNTEAFF	TGCAGCGTTGAAGATCGGGGAAACACTGAAGCTTTCTTT
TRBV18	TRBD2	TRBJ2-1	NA	CASSGIAGNSYNEQFF	TGTGCCAGCTCAGGCATAGCGGGGAACTCCTACAATGAGCAGTTCTTC
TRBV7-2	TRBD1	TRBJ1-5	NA	CASSLGQGANQPQHF	TGTGCCAGCAGCTTAGGACAGGGCGCCAACCAGCCCCAGCATTTT
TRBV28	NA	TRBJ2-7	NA	CASSLGSRKGEQYF	TGTGCCAGCAGTTTAGGGTCTCGAAAAGGCGAGCAGTACTTC